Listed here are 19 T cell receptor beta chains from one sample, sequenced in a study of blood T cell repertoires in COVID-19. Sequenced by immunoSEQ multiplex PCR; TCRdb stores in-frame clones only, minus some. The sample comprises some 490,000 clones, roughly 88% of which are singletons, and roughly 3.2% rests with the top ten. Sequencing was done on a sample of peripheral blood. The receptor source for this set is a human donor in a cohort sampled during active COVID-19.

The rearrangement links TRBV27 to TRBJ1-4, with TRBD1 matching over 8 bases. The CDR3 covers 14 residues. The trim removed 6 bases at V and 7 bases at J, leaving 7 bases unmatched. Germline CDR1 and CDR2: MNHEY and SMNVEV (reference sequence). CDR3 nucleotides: TGTGCCAGCAGAAGGACAGGGTCAGGTGAAAAACTGTTTTTT. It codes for CASRRTGSGEKLFF.

This CDR3 reads CASSSIRGDTGELFF. The CDR3 bases are TGCGCCAGCAGCTCAATCAGGGGTGACACCGGGGAGCTGTTTTTT. This sequence joins TRBV5-1 and TRBJ2-2, with D possibly matching TRBD1 (6 bases). In germline, CDR1 is SGHRS, CDR2 YFSETQ. The CDR3 covers 15 residues. The germline V and J ends were trimmed by 3 bases and 3 bases, with 12 bases remaining between them.

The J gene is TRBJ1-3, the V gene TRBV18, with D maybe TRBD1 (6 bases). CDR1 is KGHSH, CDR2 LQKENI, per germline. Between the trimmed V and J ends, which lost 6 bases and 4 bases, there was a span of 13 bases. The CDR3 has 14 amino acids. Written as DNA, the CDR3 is TGTGCCAGCTCCGCGGGGGGCGGAGGAAACACCATATATTTT. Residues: CASSAGGGGNTIYF.

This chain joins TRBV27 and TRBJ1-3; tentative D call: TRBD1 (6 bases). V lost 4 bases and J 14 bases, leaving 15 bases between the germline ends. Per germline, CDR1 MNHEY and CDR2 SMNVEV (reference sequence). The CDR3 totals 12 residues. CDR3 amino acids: CASSSTGLGLYF. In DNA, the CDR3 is TGTGCCAGCAGTTCGACAGGTCTAGGATTATATTTT.

The CDR3 DNA reads as TGTGCCAGCAGCTTCGGGGGATCCGAAGCTTTCTTT. Encoded protein: CASSFGGSEAFF. V gene TRBV7-9 combines with J gene TRBJ1-1; weak D call: TRBD1 (5 bases). The V end was cut by 3 bases, the J end by 8 bases, with 10 bases between. There are 12 residues in the CDR3. Per the germline V gene, CDR1 is SEHNR and CDR2 is FQNEAQ (reference sequence).

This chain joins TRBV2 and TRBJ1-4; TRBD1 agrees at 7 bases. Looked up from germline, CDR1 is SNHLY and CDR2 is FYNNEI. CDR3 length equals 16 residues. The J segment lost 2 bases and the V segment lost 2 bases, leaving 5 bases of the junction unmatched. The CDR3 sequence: CASSETDRATNEKLFF. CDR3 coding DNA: TGTGCCAGCAGTGAAACCGACAGGGCTACTAATGAAAAACTGTTTTTT.

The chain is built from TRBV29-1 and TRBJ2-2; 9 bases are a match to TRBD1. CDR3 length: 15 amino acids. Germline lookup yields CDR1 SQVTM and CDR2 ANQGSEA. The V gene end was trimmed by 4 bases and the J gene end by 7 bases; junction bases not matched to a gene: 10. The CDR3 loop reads CSVASSDRGVGELFF. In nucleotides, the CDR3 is TGCAGCGTTGCTAGTTCGGACAGGGGTGTCGGGGAGCTGTTTTTT.

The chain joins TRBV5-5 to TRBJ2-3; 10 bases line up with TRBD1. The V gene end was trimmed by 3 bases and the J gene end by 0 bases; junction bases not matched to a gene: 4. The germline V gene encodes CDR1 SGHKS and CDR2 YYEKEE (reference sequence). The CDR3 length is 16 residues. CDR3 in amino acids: CASSWGTGDSTDTQYF. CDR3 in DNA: TGTGCCAGCAGCTGGGGGACAGGGGATAGCACAGATACGCAGTATTTT.

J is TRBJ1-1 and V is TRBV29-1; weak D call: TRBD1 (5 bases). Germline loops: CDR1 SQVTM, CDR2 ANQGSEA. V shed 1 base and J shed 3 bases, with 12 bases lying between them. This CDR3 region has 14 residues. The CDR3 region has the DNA TGCAGCGTTGAAGTTGCGGGGCGAGACACTGAAGCTTTCTTT. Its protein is CSVEVAGRDTEAFF.

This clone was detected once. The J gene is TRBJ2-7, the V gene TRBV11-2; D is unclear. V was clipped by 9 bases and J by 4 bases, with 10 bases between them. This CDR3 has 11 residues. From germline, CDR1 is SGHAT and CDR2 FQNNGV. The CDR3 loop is CASTIEYEQYF. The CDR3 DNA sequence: TGTGCCAGTACCATTGAGTACGAGCAGTACTTC.

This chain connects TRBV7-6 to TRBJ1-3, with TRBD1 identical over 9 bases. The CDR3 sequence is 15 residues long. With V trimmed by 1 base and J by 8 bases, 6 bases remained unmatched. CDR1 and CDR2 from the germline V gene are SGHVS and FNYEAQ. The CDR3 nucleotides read TGTGCCAGCAGCTTAGGCGGGACAGGGTTCGACACCATATATTTT. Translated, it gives CASSLGGTGFDTIYF.

CDR3: CATEDGYTF. CDR3 sequence (DNA): TGTGCCACCGAGGATGGCTACACCTTC. The V gene is TRBV28, the J gene TRBJ1-2; D is uncertain. Trimming shortened V by 10 bases and J by 6 bases, and 6 bases separated the two germline ends. The CDR3 is made up of 9 amino acids. Germline loops: CDR1 MDHEN, CDR2 SYDVKM.

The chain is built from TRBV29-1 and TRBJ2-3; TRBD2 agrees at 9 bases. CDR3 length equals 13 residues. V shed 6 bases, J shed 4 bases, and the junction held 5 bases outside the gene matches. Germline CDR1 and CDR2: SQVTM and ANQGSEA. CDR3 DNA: TGCAGCGTGGTTAGCGGGGGAGCAGATACGCAGTATTTT. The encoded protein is CSVVSGGADTQYF.

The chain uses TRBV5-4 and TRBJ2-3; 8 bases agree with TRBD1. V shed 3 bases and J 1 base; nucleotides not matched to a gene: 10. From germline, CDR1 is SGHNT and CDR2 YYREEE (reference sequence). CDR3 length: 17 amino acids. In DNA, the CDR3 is TGTGCCAGCAGCTCGCCAGACAGGGGACGGGGCACAGATACGCAGTATTTT. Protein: CASSSPDRGRGTDTQYF.

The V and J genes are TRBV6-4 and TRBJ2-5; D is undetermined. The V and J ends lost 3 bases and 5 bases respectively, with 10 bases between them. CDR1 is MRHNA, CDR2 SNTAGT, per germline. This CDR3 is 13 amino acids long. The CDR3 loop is CASSDRPGETQYF. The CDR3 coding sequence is TGTGCCAGCAGTGATCGCCCCGGGGAGACCCAGTACTTC.

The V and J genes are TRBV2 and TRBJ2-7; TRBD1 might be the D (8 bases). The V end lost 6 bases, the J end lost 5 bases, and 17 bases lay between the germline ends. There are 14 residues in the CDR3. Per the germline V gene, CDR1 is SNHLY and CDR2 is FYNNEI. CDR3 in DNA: TGTGCCAGCAGGCAAACAGGGGGGGTCAACGAGCAGTACTTC. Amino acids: CASRQTGGVNEQYF.

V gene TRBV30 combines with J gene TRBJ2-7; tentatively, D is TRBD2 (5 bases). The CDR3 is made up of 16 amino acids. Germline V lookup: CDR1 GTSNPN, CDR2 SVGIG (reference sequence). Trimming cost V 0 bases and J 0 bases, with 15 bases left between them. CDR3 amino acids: CAWSVRDWKVSYEQYF. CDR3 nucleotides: TGTGCCTGGAGTGTACGGGATTGGAAGGTCTCCTACGAGCAGTACTTC. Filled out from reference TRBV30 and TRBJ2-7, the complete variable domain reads SQTIHQWPATLVQPVGSPLSLECTVEGTSNPNLYWYRQAAGRGLQLLFYSVGIGQISSEVPQNLSASRPQDRQFILSSKKLLLSDSGFYLCAWSVRDWKVSYEQYFGPGTRLTVT.

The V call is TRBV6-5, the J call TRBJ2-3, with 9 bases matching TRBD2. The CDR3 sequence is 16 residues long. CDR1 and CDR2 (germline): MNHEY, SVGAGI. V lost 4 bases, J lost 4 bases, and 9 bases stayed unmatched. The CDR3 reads CASSLIAGAVSDTQYF. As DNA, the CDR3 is TGTGCCAGCAGTTTAATAGCGGGAGCTGTCTCAGATACGCAGTATTTT.

CDR3 sequence (DNA): TGTGCCAGTAGTCTATCTGGGGACAGGGGCGAAAAACTGTTTTTT. This translates into CASSLSGDRGEKLFF. The chain recombines TRBV19 with TRBJ1-4, with TRBD1 identical over 10 bases. CDR3 size: 15 residues. Germline V lookup: CDR1 LNHDA, CDR2 SQIVND (reference sequence). V was clipped by 5 bases and J by 8 bases; unmatched bases: 8.